A selection of T cell receptor beta chains follows, all from one sample in a study of T cell responses to AZD1222 COVID-19 vaccine. The repertoire was sequenced with immunoSEQ multiplex PCR; TCRdb's copy has only in-frame clones and lacks some. The profile shows about 140,000 clones, 70% to 90% of them singletons. Sequenced here: peripheral blood, sampled on day 0 of AZD1222 vaccination. Source of these receptors: an adult in good health. CDR3s include the opening cysteine and the closing phenylalanine or tryptophan.

J,V,CDR3
TRBJ2-7,TRBV7-2,CASSLPTYEQYF
TRBJ2-1,TRBV7-6,CASSLTAYFSGRAGDEQFF
TRBJ2-2,TRBV29-1,CSVKSGSGDTGELFF
TRBJ1-2,TRBV29-1,CSVENGDRLSGYTF
TRBJ1-3,TRBV5-1,CASSLGTVLGNTIYF
TRBJ1-5,TRBV7-3,CASSLRGDSNQPQHF
TRBJ2-7,TRBV6-2/TRBV6-3,CASSYYVRLAGATYEQYF
TRBJ2-7,TRBV10-3,CAISDPPGRGNYEQYF
TRBJ2-1,TRBV15,CATSRTSGGVNEQFF
TRBJ2-7,TRBV12-3/TRBV12-4,CASSFFYEQYF
TRBJ2-1,TRBV5-6,CASSMGLAALYNEQFF
TRBJ2-7,TRBV27,CASRSSGRLQYF
TRBJ2-7,TRBV7-2,CASSYSTMRTSGRSYEQYF
TRBJ2-1,TRBV10-3,CAISRTSGRAADEQFF
TRBJ2-3,TRBV7-8,CASRKGTSAPPWDTQYF
TRBJ2-5,TRBV25-1,CASSDRLAGAETQYF
TRBJ1-2,TRBV6-6,CASLGQSYGYTF
TRBJ1-4,TRBV11-2,CASSFLQYTNEKLFF
TRBJ1-5,TRBV6-2/TRBV6-3,CASSYSVGGGSQPQHF
TRBJ2-3,TRBV28,CASSQTDGILAGFLF
TRBJ1-2,TRBV7-8,CASSFSGDGGYTF
TRBJ1-2,TRBV6-4,CASSDSGTGSYTF
TRBJ2-1,TRBV5-6,CASGGGLGPISEQFF
TRBJ2-1,TRBV5-6,CASSFWNSYNEQFF
TRBJ1-6,TRBV5-1,CASRLSTSNSPLHF
TRBJ2-1,TRBV11-2,CASSPEEDEQFF
TRBJ2-6,TRBV19,CASSIISGANVLTF
TRBJ1-1,TRBV19,CASSIIGSNRQPAKGEAFF
TRBJ2-1,TRBV2,CASSALAEGSEQFF
TRBJ1-2,TRBV28,CASSLLDHGYTF
TRBJ2-1,TRBV5-6,CASSDRDSVVNEQFF
TRBJ1-1,TRBV28,CATKEGRAEAFF
TRBJ1-5,TRBV30,CAWSSLGVSNQPQHF
TRBJ2-5,TRBV11-2,CASSRLALSGGLGETQYF
TRBJ1-1,TRBV21-1,CASNEDRGAFF
TRBJ2-2,TRBV11-2,CASSRQGATGELFF
TRBJ2-4,TRBV6-1,CASSEMEGIQYF
TRBJ1-3,TRBV28,CAGSTGRRGNTIYF
TRBJ2-4,TRBV4-1,CASSQEVGQGVNIQYF
TRBJ2-7,TRBV9,CASNERGLPTYEQYF
TRBJ2-7,TRBV4-2,CASSHSSGSSYEQYF
TRBJ1-2,TRBV6-5,CASGTGRGNYGYTF
TRBJ1-1,TRBV28,CASSPPGGAGEAFF
TRBJ1-6,TRBV30,CAWGQWGDSPLHF
TRBJ2-1,TRBV6-2/TRBV6-3,CASSLVNEQFF
TRBJ2-7,TRBV9,CASSVLPAQSYEQYF
TRBJ2-7,TRBV6-5,CASSYSLAGRSYEQYF
TRBJ1-1,TRBV5-4,CASSLAGDTEAFF
TRBJ2-7,TRBV29-1,CSVYTSYEQYF
TRBJ2-3,TRBV24-1,CATSDRGGRSTDTQYF
TRBJ2-1,TRBV27,CASSPTGLYNEQFF
TRBJ1-4,TRBV5-1,CASSFARLDEKLFF
TRBJ1-1,TRBV5-1,CASSLGLNTEAFF
TRBJ2-1,TRBV5-1,CASSLPGLAGGSDEQFF